This T cell receptor (beta chain) derives from a study of blood T cell repertoires in COVID-19 (dated by TCRdb to the early 2020s). Notes on the research overall: Collaborator samples came from the United States, Italy and Spain and covered acute and convalescent phases of COVID-19. The repertoires were released in a freely available public database meant as a resource for research on the immune response to SARS-CoV-2. The dataset comprised deeply sampled blood TCRbeta repertoires from subjects exposed to, actively infected with, or recovered from COVID-19. Where HLA class I and class II types were available, the types were taken from metadata supplied by the sample provider, not from assay-based typing. The sample metadata nearly always contained a de-identified subject ID, COVID-19 status, age in years and sex. Samples were obtained from the ongoing ImmuneRACE study (first 160 participants) and from 1,200 or so subjects provided by 6 global collaborators. The material from the prospective study consisted of cDNA or gDNA derived from T cells, B-cell-depleted T cells, or PBMCs.

Sequences LGHNA (CDR1) and YNFKEQ (CDR2) are obtained from the germline V gene. The CDR3 sequence holds 11 residues, the cysteine and phenylalanine included. Of the read, only the CDR3 DNA is kept; its 33 bases are in frame from base 1. V lost 1 base and J lost 10 bases; the stretch between them is 7 bases long. General findings and caveats noted by the study authors: The amount of clinical and demographic metadata varied by source and participant and was provided uncurated.

Each collaborating institution followed its own protocols to collect whole blood in K2EDTA tubes. Collaborator samples were shipped for TCRbeta analysis as frozen whole blood, isolated PBMCs, or DNA extracted from either sample type. This clone was detected once. Its specific antigen is unknown. Base quality data are lacking; no much larger clone is found one base away. The immunoSEQ Assay, a bias-controlled multiplex PCR, was used to amplify TCRbeta CDR3 regions from genomic DNA. The study's own analysis went as follows. The number of nucleated cells in each sample was estimated from the amplification of reference gene primers within the assay. To quantify the absolute abundance of each unique TCRbeta CDR3 rearrangement, sequence reads were collapsed and filtered. Productive Simpson clonality was computed per sample as the square root of Simpson's diversity index over productive rearrangements. The table was pulled from immuneACCESS by TCRdb, which kept in-frame rearrangements only. Such tables lose some clones; where checked, under half of the loss comes from unresolved V genes, and the rest has no known cause. The V and J calls and the clone size are those of that table, but D and trimming were determined from the DNA. The sample table shows 150,000 to 200,000 clones, and 90% to 95% are seen once. The top ten clones comprise 0.5% to 0.65% of the sample.

The receptor chain draws on TRBV4-2 and TRBJ1-1, with no reliable assignment of the D segment. The sample taken for sequencing was peripheral blood. The clonotype was recovered from a man aged 50-59 years with acute or convalescent COVID-19. The sequence in DNA is TGTGCCAGCAGCCAAGGACCTAGAGCTTTCTTT. This codes for CASSQGPRAFF.